This entry is about one T cell receptor (beta chain). This specimen belongs to a study of T-cell reconstitution after alpha-beta-depleted transplantation in children. TCRbeta library construction was performed incorporating unique molecular identifiers. MiXCR, applied by TCRdb to the PCR reads, yields one record per CDR3 protein. The sample carries 700,000 to 950,000 distinct CDR3 sequences, 15% to 20% recorded once. The sample was PBMCs, mostly from graft donor cells, taken 360 days after TCRalphabeta/CD19-depleted stem cell transplant. The source is a male patient aged 10 to 17 who had a stem cell transplant for acute lymphoblastic leukemia, so the T cells may come from the graft donor.

CDR3 sequence (DNA): TGCAGTGCTAGAGATGGCCAGCAAGAAAAACTGTTTTTT. It translates to CSARDGQQEKLFF. The chain couples TRBV20-1 to TRBJ1-4, with D unresolved. Germline V gene lookup returns CDR1 DFQATT and CDR2 SNEGSKA (reference sequence). The CDR3 consists of 13 residues. Trimming removed 0 bases from V and 8 bases from J, with 10 bases in between.